These T cell receptor beta chains were read from a single sample in a study of cytomegalovirus exposure and HLA in healthy donors. The table came from immunoSEQ multiplex PCR; TCRdb's copy has only in-frame clones and leaves some out. The table records some 140,000 clones, roughly 89% of them present only once. Sequenced material: PBMCs. The receptors shown here come from a woman in her 30s in good health and CMV-seronegative. Both conserved end residues are part of each CDR3. D genes are given only for firm matches. Part of the rows lack a size; the others show once, few, many or a class for expanded clones.

abundance	d_gene	v_gene	j_gene	CDR3aa	CDR3nt
-	-	TRBV18	TRBJ2-3	CASSPSRDTQYF	TGTGCCAGCTCACCTTCCCGAGATACGCAGTATTTT
once	-	TRBV28	TRBJ1-2	CASTLANYGYTF	TGTGCCAGCACTCTAGCTAACTATGGCTACACCTTC
-	-	TRBV7-9	TRBJ2-2	CASSHDLTNTGELFF	TGTGCCAGCAGCCATGACTTGACGAACACCGGGGAGCTGTTTTTT
-	-	TRBV4-1	TRBJ1-1	CASRAPIGHTNTEAFF	TGCGCCAGCAGGGCTCCAATTGGACACACGAACACTGAAGCTTTCTTT
-	-	TRBV7-2	TRBJ2-7	CASSSPRRGYEQYF	TGTGCCAGCAGCTCCCCGCGACGGGGCTACGAGCAGTACTTC
-	-	TRBV19	TRBJ1-2	CASSYGGAHGYTF	TGTGCCAGTAGTTACGGGGGGGCTCATGGCTACACCTTC
-	TRBD1	TRBV10-3	TRBJ2-2	CAISSHRGLNTGELFF	TGTGCCATCAGCTCCCACAGGGGGCTGAACACCGGGGAGCTGTTTTTT
-	TRBD2	TRBV11-3	TRBJ2-7	CASSLGGSGSSYEQYF	TGTGCCAGCAGCTTAGGAGGCAGCGGGAGCTCCTACGAGCAGTACTTC
-	-	TRBV7-9	TRBJ2-2	CASSFPAGAGELFF	TGTGCCAGCAGCTTTCCGGCAGGGGCCGGGGAGCTGTTTTTT
-	TRBD2	TRBV27	TRBJ2-1	CASSLSPSGRNEQFF	TGTGCCAGCAGTTTATCACCCAGCGGGAGAAATGAGCAGTTCTTC
-	-	TRBV30	TRBJ1-3	CAWNSFLAGNTIYF	TGTGCCTGGAATTCCTTTTTAGCTGGAAACACCATATATTTT
-	TRBD1	TRBV5-6	TRBJ2-4	CASSSQGAIQYF	TGTGCCAGCAGCTCTCAGGGGGCCATTCAGTACTTC